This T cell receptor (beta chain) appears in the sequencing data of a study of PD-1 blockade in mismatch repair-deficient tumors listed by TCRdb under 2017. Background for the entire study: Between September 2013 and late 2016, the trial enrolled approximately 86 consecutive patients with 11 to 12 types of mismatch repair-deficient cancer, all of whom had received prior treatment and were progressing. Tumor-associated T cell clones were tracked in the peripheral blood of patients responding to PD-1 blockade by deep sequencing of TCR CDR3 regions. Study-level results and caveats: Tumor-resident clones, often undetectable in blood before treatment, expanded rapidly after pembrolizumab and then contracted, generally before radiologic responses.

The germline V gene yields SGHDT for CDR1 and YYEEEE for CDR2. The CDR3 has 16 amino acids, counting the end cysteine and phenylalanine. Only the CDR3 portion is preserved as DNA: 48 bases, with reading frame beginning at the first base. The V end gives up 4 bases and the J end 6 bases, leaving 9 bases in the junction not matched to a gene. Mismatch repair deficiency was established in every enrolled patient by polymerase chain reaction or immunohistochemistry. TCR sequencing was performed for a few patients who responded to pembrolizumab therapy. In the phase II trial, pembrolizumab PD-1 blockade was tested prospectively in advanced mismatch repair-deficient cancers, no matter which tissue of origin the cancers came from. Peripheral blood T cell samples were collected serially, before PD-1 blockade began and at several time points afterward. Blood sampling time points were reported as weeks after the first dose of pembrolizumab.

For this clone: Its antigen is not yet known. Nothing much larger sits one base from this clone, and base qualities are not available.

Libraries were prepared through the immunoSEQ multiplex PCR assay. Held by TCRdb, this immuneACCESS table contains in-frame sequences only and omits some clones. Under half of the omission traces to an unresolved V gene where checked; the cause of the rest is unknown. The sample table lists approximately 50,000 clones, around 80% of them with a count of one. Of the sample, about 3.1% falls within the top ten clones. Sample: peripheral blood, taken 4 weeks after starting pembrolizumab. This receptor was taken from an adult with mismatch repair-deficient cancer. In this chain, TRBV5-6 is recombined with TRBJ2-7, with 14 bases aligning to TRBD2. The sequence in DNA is TGTGCCAGCAGCCGTCCGACTAGCGGGAGGGCCACCGAGCAGTACTTC. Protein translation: CASSRPTSGRATEQYF. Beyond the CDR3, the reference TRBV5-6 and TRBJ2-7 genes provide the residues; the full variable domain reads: DAGVTQSPTHLIKTRGQQVTLRCSPKSGHDTVSWYQQALGQGPQFIFQYYEEEERQRGNFPDRFSGHQFPNYSSELNVNALLLGDSALYLCASSRPTSGRATEQYFGPGTRLTVT.